This T cell receptor (beta chain) derives from a study of cytomegalovirus exposure and HLA in healthy donors. In the case of this clone: Its specificity is unknown.

Study findings and constraints: Reports described diagnosis of cytomegalovirus status by the classifier as highly specific and sensitive. There were some V segments, including TRBV6-2 and TRBV6-3, excluded as indistinguishable. The authors listed 150 to 200 TCR beta chains as cytomegalovirus-associated.

Germline-derived CDR1 and CDR2 are SGHAT and FQNNGV. The CDR3 has 17 amino acids. J was trimmed by 2 bases and V by 2 bases; bases with no gene match: 5. Primers: 60 Vbeta forward and 13 Jbeta reverse. Assay: immunoSEQ multiplex PCR; the TCRdb copy retains only in-frame clones and omits some. The sample includes hundreds of thousands of clones, about three quarters of them seen just once. The receptor was derived from a woman aged 55-75 years in good health and CMV-seropositive. The chain couples TRBV11-2 to TRBJ2-7, with 14 positions matching TRBD2. Sample: PBMCs. This CDR3 is CASSLRSTSGGAYEQYF. The CDR3 DNA is TGTGCCAGCAGCTTACGCTCGACTAGCGGGGGGGCCTACGAGCAGTACTTC.